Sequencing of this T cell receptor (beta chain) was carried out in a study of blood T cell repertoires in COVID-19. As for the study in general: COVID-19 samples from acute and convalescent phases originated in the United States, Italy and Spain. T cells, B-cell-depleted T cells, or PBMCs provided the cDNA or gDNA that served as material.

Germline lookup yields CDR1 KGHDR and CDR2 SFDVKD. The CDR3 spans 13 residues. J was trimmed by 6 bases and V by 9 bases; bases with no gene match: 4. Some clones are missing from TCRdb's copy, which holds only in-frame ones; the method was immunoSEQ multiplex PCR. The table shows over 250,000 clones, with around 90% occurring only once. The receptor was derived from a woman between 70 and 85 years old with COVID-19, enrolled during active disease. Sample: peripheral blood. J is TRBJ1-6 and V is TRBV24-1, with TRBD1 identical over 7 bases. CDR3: CATSQGGNSPLHF. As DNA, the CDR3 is TGTGCCACCTCTCAGGGGGGTAATTCACCCCTCCACTTT.